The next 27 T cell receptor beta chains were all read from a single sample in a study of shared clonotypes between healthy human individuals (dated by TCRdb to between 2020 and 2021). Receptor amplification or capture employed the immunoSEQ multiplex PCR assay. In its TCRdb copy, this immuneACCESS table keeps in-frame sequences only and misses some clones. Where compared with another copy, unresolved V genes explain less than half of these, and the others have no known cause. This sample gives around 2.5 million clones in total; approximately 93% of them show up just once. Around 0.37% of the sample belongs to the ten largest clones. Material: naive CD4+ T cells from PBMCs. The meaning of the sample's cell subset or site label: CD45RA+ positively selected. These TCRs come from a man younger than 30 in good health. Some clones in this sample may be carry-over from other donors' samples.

The CDR3 coding sequence is TGCGCCAGCAGCTTGGTGGGACTAGCGGGAGAAGAGACCCAGTACTTC. Translation: CASSLVGLAGEETQYF. The chain carries TRBV5-1 and TRBJ2-5; 14 positions match TRBD2. The CDR3 length is 16 residues. Germline loops: CDR1 SGHRS, CDR2 YFSETQ. With 0 bases clipped from V and 3 bases from J, the junction kept 1 base outside the gene matches.

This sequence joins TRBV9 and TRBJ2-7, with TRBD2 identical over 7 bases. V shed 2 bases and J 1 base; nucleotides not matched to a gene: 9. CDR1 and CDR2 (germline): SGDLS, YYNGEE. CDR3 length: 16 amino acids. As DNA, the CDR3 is TGTGCCAGCAGCGTCGCTCCTACTAGCGCTTCCTACGAGCAGTACTTC. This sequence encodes CASSVAPTSASYEQYF.

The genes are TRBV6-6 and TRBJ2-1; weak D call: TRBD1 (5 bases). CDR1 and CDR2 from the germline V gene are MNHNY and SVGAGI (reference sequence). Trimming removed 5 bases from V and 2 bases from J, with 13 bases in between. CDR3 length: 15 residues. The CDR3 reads CASSLRTYPYNEQFF. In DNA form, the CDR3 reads TGTGCCAGCAGTCTAAGGACATATCCCTACAATGAGCAGTTCTTC.

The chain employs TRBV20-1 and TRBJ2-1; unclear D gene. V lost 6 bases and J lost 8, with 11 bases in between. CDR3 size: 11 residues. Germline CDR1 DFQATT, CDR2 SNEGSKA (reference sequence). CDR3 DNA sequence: TGCAGTGCCGCGAATGGGTATGAGCAGTTCTTC. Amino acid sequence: CSAANGYEQFF.

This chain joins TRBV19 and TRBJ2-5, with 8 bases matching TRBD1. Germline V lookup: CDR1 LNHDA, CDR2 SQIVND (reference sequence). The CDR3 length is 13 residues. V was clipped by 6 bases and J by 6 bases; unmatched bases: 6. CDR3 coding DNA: TGTGCCAGTAGGACCAGGGGGCAGCAGACCCAGTACTTC. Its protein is CASRTRGQQTQYF.

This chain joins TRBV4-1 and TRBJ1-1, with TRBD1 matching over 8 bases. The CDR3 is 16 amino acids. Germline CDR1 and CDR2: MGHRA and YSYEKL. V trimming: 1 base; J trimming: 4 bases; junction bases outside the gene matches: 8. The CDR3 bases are TGCGCCAGCAGCCAAGGGCAGGGGGCTACCTCCACTGAAGCTTTCTTT. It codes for CASSQGQGATSTEAFF.

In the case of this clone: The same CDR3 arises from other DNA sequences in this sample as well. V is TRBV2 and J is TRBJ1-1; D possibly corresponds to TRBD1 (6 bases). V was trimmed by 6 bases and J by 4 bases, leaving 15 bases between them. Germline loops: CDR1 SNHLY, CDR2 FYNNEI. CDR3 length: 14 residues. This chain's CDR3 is CASSEQGSGTEAFF. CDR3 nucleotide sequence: TGTGCCAGCAGCGAACAGGGCTCTGGCACTGAAGCTTTCTTT.

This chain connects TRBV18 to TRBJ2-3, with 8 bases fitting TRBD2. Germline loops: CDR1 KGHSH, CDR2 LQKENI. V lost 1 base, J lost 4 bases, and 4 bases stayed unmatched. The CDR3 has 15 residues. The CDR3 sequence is CASSPLAGMPDTQYF. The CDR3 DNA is TGTGCCAGCTCACCACTAGCGGGAATGCCAGATACGCAGTATTTT.

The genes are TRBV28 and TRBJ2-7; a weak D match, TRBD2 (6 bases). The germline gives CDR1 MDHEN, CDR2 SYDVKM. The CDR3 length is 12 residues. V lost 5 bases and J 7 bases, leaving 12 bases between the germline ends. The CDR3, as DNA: TGTGCCAGCAGTCCAGGGAGGTTGGAGCAGTACTTC. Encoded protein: CASSPGRLEQYF.

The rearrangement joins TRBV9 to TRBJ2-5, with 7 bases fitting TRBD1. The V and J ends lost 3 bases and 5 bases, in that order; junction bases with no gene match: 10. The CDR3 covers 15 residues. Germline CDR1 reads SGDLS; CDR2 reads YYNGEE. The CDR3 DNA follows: TGTGCCAGCAGCGCCGACGACAGGGCCCGGGAGACCCAGTACTTC. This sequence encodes CASSADDRARETQYF.

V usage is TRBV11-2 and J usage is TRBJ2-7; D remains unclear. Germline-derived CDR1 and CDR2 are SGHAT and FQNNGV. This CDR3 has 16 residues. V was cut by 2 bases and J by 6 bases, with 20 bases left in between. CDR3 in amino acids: CASSLRFGLGSAEQYF. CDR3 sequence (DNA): TGTGCCAGCAGCTTAAGGTTCGGGTTAGGGTCGGCCGAGCAGTACTTC.

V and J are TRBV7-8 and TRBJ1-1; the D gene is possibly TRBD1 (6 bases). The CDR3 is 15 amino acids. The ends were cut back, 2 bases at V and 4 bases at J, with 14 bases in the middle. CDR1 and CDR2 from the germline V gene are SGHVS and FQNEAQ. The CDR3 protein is CASSLKQGYSTEAFF. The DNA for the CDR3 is TGTGCCAGCAGCTTAAAACAGGGATATAGCACTGAAGCTTTCTTT.

CDR3: CASSLMGTPSSTDTQYF. CDR3 DNA sequence: TGTGCCAGCAGCTTAATGGGGACACCTTCTAGCACAGATACGCAGTATTTT. This sequence joins TRBV7-2 and TRBJ2-3; a weak D match, TRBD1 (6 bases). This CDR3 has 17 amino acids. V lost 2 bases, J lost 0 bases, and 15 bases lay in between. Germline values: CDR1 SGHTA, CDR2 FQGNSA.

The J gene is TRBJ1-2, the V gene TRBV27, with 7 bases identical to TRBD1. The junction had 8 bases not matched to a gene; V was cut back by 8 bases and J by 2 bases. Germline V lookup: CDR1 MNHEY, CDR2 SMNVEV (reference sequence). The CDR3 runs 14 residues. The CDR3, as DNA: TGTGCCAGCCGCTTCCTGGACAGGAACTATGGCTACACCTTC. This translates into CASRFLDRNYGYTF.

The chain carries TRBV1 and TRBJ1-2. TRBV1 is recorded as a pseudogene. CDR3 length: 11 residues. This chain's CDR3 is CTSSRRYGYTF. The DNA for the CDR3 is TGCACCAGCAGCCGCCGATACGGCTACACCTTC.

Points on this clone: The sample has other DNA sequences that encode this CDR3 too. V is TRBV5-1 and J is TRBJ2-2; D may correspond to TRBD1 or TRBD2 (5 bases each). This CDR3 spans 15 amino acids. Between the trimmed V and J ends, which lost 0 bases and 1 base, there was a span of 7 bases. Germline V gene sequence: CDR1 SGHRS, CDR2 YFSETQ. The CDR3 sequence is CASSLVGENTGELFF. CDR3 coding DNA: TGCGCCAGCAGCTTGGTGGGGGAGAACACCGGGGAGCTGTTTTTT.

CDR3 region: CASSSGHPSTDTQYF. The CDR3 DNA reads TGTGCCAGCAGCAGTGGACACCCAAGCACAGATACGCAGTATTTT. This chain joins TRBV5-4 and TRBJ2-3; the D gene is possibly TRBD1 (5 bases). Germline CDR1 SGHNT, CDR2 YYREEE (reference sequence). The CDR3 contains 15 residues. The V end lost 4 bases, the J end lost 0 bases, and 12 bases lay between the germline ends.

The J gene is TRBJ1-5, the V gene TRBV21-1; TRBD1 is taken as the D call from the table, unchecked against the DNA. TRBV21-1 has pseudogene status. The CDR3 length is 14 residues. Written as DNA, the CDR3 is TGTGCCAGCATAACGAGCAGGGGCAATCAGCCCCAGCATTTT. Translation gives CASITSRGNQPQHF.

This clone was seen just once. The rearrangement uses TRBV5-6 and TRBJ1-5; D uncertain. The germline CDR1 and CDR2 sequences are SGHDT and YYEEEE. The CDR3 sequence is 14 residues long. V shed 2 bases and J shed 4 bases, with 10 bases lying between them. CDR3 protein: CASSLFRGNQPQHF. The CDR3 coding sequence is TGTGCCAGCAGCTTATTCCGGGGTAATCAGCCCCAGCATTTT. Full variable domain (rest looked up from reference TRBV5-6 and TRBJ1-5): DAGVTQSPTHLIKTRGQQVTLRCSPKSGHDTVSWYQQALGQGPQFIFQYYEEEERQRGNFPDRFSGHQFPNYSSELNVNALLLGDSALYLCASSLFRGNQPQHFGDGTRLSIL.

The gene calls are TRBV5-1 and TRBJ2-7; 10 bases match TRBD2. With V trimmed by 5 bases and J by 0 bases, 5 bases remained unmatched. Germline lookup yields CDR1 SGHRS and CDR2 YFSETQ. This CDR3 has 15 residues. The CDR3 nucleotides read TGCGCCAGCAGAGTCACTAGCGGGGCCTCCTACGAGCAGTACTTC. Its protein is CASRVTSGASYEQYF.

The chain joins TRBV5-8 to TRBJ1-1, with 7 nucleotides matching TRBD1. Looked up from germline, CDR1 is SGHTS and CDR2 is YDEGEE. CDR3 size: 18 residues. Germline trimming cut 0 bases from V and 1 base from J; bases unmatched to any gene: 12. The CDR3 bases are TGTGCCAGCAGCTTGGGGAGGGGTACCGGGACAGCGAACACTGAAGCTTTCTTT. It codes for CASSLGRGTGTANTEAFF.

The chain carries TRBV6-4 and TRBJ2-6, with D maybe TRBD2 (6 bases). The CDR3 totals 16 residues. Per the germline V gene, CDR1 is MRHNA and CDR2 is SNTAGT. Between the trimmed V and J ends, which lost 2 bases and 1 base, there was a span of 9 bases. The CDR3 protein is CASSDAGSSGANVLTF. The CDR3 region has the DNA TGTGCCAGCAGTGACGCGGGGTCGTCTGGGGCCAACGTCCTGACTTTC.

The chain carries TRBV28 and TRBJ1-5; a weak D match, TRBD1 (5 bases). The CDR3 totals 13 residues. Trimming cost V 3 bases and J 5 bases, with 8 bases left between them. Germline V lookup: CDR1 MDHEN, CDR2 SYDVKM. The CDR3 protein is CASSFRVDQPQHF. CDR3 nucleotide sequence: TGTGCCAGCAGTTTCAGGGTAGATCAGCCCCAGCATTTT. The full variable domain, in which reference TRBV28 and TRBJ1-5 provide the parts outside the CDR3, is DVKVTQSSRYLVKRTGEKVFLECVQDMDHENMFWYRQDPGLGLRLIYFSYDVKMKEKGDIPEGYSVSREKKERFSLILESASTNQTSMYLCASSFRVDQPQHFGDGTRLSIL.

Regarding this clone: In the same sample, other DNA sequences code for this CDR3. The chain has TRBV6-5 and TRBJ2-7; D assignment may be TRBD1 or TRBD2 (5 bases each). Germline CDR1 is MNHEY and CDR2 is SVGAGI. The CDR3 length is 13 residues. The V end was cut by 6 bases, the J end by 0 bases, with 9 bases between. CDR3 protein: CASRGRSSYEQYF. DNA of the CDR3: TGTGCCAGCAGGGGACGGTCCTCCTACGAGCAGTACTTC.

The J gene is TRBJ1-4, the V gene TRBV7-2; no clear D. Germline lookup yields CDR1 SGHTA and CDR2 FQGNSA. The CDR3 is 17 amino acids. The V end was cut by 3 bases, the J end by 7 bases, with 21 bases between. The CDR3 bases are TGTGCCAGCAGCTTGGGTCCACCAAGGGCAGTAGCTGAAAAACTGTTTTTT. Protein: CASSLGPPRAVAEKLFF.

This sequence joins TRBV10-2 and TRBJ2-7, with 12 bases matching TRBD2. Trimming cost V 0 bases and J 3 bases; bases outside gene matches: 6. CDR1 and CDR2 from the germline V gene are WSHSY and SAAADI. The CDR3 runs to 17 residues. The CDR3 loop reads CASSESKTSGSFYEQYF. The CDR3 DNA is TGCGCCAGCAGTGAGTCTAAGACTAGCGGGAGTTTCTACGAGCAGTACTTC.

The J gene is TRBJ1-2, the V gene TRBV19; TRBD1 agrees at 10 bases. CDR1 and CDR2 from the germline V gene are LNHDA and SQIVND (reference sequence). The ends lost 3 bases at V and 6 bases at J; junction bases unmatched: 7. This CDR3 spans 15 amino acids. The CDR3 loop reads CASSIGTGVNHGYTF. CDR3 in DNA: TGTGCCAGTAGTATCGGGACAGGGGTTAATCATGGCTACACCTTC.